What follows describes a single T cell receptor (beta chain). What this receptor recognizes is not known. No much larger clonotype is one base removed from it; base qualities were not supplied. This sample was taken from a study of T cell responses to AZD1222 COVID-19 vaccine (dated by TCRdb to the early 2020s). Turning to the overall study: Because spike-specific TCR depth and breadth did not differ between the two schedules, AZD1222 recipients who got a second dose at roughly 4 weeks were pooled with those who got a second dose at roughly 12 weeks. A total of over 230 trial participants underwent TCR sequencing, of whom some 200 had received two doses of AZD1222 and approximately 26 had received two doses of the MenACWY control vaccine. Trial participants were enrolled by age into subgroups of 18-55, 56-69 and 70-plus years, and about 150, 27 and 61 TCR-sequenced participants, respectively, were included in these subgroups.

Here is what the overall study found, with its caveats: Epitopes outside the regions mutated in the B.1.351 and B.1.1.7 variants were reportedly recognized by nearly half of the unique spike-specific TCRs. Only a handful of AZD1222 recipients were SARS-CoV-2 seropositive at baseline, limiting conclusions about previously exposed vaccinees. The vaccine-associated CD4 TCRs covered the entire spike protein, and the dominant responses fell in regions 160-218 and 743-854. After two AZD1222 doses, spike-specific TCR breadth and depth were significantly higher than at day 0 and than in MenACWY recipients. In the small 56-69-year group, the increase in depth fell short of significance, most likely because of low power. Most participants were white British and females outnumbered males, and the authors suggested that clonal diversity may have been underestimated. Because no samples from the day 14 peak response were available, repertoires could be characterized only after the peak T cell response.

The CDR3 regions of human TCRbeta chains were analyzed by immunosequencing. Under the source paper's analysis protocol: Repertoire TCRs were checked for matches against a reference library of SARS-CoV-2-specific TCRs that had been generated using the MIRA antigen-specificity platform. Breadth was defined as the fraction of unique TCRs that were SARS-CoV-2-associated. Depth was defined as the fraction of total T cells that were SARS-CoV-2-associated. Using the MIRA data, each spike-specific TCR was assigned both to the spike region to which the TCR was reactive and to a CD4 or CD8 class. Log10-transformed breadth and depth values were compared by one-way ANOVA with Sidak's multiple comparisons tests. TCRdb obtained this table from immuneACCESS and retained in-frame rearrangements with V and J assigned. These tables miss some clones; where compared with another copy, unresolved V genes account for less than half of the shortfall, and the remainder is unexplained. V, J and clone size are those of that table, while D and trimming were read from the DNA. This sample has 52,000 or so clones in its table, and approximately 84% of those were observed once. The ten top clones hold more than 20% of the sample.

This specimen's time point label, per the study, means: baseline before first vaccination. Vaccinee samples came from UK trials COV001 and COV002, including a single-blind randomized controlled phase 2/3 trial of AZD1222 (ChAdOx1 nCoV-19) in healthy adults. For TCRbeta chain sequencing, PBMC samples were collected from trial participants at day 0 and at day 28 after the second dose. Including cysteine and phenylalanine, the CDR3 has 16 amino acids. CDR3 DNA only is kept here, 48 bases in frame from base 1. Here V drops 0 bases and J drops 8 bases, and the junction holds 6 bases not matched to any gene. CDR1 and CDR2 were assigned from the germline V gene as SGDLS and YYNGEE.

Recombination joined TRBV9 with TRBJ2-3; 13 middle bases align to TRBD2. The material was peripheral blood, obtained on day 0 of AZD1222 vaccination. This receptor was obtained from an adult in good health. The CDR3 reads CASSVGTSGSEGTQYF. The nucleotides read TGTGCCAGCAGCGTAGGGACTAGCGGGAGTGAAGGTACGCAGTATTTT.